The 9 T cell receptor beta chains presented below share a single source sample, sequenced in a study of blood T cell repertoires in COVID-19. This table comes from immunoSEQ multiplex PCR, and its TCRdb copy is limited to in-frame clones, with some not included. Among tens of thousands of clones listed, 65% to 90% were seen once. Sequencing was done on a sample of peripheral blood. The receptors derive from a human donor in a cohort sampled during active COVID-19.

This chain connects TRBV2 to TRBJ2-1; 7 bases align to TRBD1. The ends lost 0 bases at V and 6 bases at J; junction bases unmatched: 2. The length of the CDR3 is 14 residues. Germline V lookup: CDR1 SNHLY, CDR2 FYNNEI. For the CDR3, the DNA is TGTGCCAGCAGTGAAGCGGACAGGATCAATGAGCAGTTCTTC. This codes for CASSEADRINEQFF.

V is TRBV6-5 and J is TRBJ2-1, with no clear D. The CDR3 is 14 amino acids. Germline lookup yields CDR1 MNHEY and CDR2 SVGAGI. V was clipped by 7 bases and J by 2 bases, with 12 bases between them. The CDR3 region has the DNA TGTGCCAGCAAGATCGTGGCAACCTACAATGAGCAGTTCTTC. It encodes CASKIVATYNEQFF.

J is TRBJ2-2 and V is TRBV9; 11 nucleotides align to TRBD2. The V gene's germline CDR1 is SGDLS and CDR2 YYNGEE. V was clipped by 5 bases and J by 3 bases; unmatched bases: 3. The CDR3 contains 15 residues. The CDR3 nucleotides are TGTGCCAGCAGAAGGGGACTAGCGGACACCGGGGAGCTGTTTTTT. This encodes CASRRGLADTGELFF.

The gene calls are TRBV27 and TRBJ2-1; tentative D call: TRBD2 (6 bases). The germline V gene encodes CDR1 MNHEY and CDR2 SMNVEV (reference sequence). CDR3 length equals 14 residues. The V and J ends lost 4 bases and 8 bases respectively, with 15 bases between them. DNA of the CDR3: TGTGCCAGCAGTTACCGGGACTTCCTGGATGAGCAGTTCTTC. As protein: CASSYRDFLDEQFF.

This sequence joins TRBV5-1 and TRBJ2-2, with TRBD1 matching over 8 bases. This CDR3 comprises 18 residues. The J segment lost 5 bases and the V segment lost 4 bases, leaving 16 bases of the junction unmatched. Germline values: CDR1 SGHRS, CDR2 YFSETQ. This CDR3 is CASSVRDRPLGGTGELFF. DNA of the CDR3: TGCGCCAGCAGCGTCCGGGACAGGCCTCTTGGTGGGACCGGGGAGCTGTTTTTT. The variable domain in full, completed from reference TRBV5-1 and TRBJ2-2, reads KAGVTQTPRYLIKTRGQQVTLSCSPISGHRSVSWYQQTPGQGLQFLFEYFSETQRNKGNFPGRFSGRQFSNSRSEMNVSTLELGDSALYLCASSVRDRPLGGTGELFFGEGSRLTVL.

This clone showed up just a few times. The V call is TRBV27, the J call TRBJ2-2; D remains ambiguous. Germline V gene lookup returns CDR1 MNHEY and CDR2 SMNVEV (reference sequence). The CDR3 contains 15 residues. The germline V and J ends were trimmed by 3 bases and 5 bases, with 13 bases remaining between them. The CDR3: CASSFRQVRTGELFF. The CDR3 DNA follows: TGTGCCAGCAGTTTTAGGCAGGTGCGAACCGGGGAGCTGTTTTTT.

The chain is built from TRBV6-5 and TRBJ1-1, with a possible D match to TRBD1 (6 bases). The CDR3 loop spans 14 amino acids. V lost 10 bases, J lost 4 bases, and 19 bases lay in between. Germline-derived CDR1 and CDR2 are MNHEY and SVGAGI. CDR3 bases: TGTGCCACCGAACAGGGTGCGGGTGGCACTGAAGCTTTCTTT. It specifies CATEQGAGGTEAFF.

This clone was picked up one time. This rearrangement joins TRBV14 to TRBJ2-2, with 10 positions matching TRBD2. After removal of 1 base from V and 3 bases from J, the junction contained 5 bases not matched to a gene. CDR1 is SGHDN, CDR2 FVKESK, per germline. This CDR3 contains 17 residues. This CDR3 is CASSQARTSGYTGELFF. The CDR3 DNA reads TGTGCCAGCAGCCAAGCTCGGACTAGCGGATACACCGGGGAGCTGTTTTTT.

This chain connects TRBV6-6 to TRBJ2-3; D ambiguous. Per germline, CDR1 MNHNY and CDR2 SVGAGI (reference sequence). V lost 2 bases and J 1 base, leaving 10 bases between the germline ends. The CDR3 extends over 15 amino acids. In DNA, the CDR3 is TGTGCCAGCAGTTACCGGGTTAGAGGCACAGATACGCAGTATTTT. Its protein product is CASSYRVRGTDTQYF.